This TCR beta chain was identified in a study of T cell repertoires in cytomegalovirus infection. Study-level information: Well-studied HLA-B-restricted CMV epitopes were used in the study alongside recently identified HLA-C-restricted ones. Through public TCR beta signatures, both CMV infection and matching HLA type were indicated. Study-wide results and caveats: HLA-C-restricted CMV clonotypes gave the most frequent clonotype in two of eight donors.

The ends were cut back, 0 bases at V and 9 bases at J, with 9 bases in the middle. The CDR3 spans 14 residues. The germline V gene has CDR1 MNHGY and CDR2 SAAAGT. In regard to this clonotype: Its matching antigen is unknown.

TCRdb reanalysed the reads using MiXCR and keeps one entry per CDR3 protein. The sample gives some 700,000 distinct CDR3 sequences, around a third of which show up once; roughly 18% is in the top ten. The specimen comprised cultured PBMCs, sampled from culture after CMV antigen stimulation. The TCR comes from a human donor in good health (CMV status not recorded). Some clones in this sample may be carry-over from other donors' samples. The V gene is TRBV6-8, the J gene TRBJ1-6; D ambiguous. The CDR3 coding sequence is TGTGCCAGCAGTTACTCGTGGGGATCTTCACCCCTCCACTTT. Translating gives CASSYSWGSSPLHF.